The 30 T cell receptor beta chains given below trace back to one sample, sequenced in a study of blood T cell repertoires in COVID-19 (dated by TCRdb to 2018 to 2020). The library relied on the immunoSEQ multiplex PCR assay. TCRdb carries this immuneACCESS record with in-frame sequences only. Its versions omit some clonotypes, under half of them owing to an unresolved V gene in the studies checked, with the rest unexplained. Recorded for this sample are fewer than 80,000 clones; about nine tenths of them occurred a single time. Of the sample, 1.5% to 2% is held by the ten largest clones. The sample comprised peripheral blood. The receptors stem from a man aged 25-45 years with acute or convalescent COVID-19.

The chain links TRBV7-2 to TRBJ2-1; 9 bases are shared with TRBD1. Germline CDR1 and CDR2: SGHTA and FQGNSA. There are 16 residues in the CDR3. V was clipped by 1 base and J by 2 bases; unmatched bases: 3. The CDR3 sequence: CASSLVGTGTYNEQFF. CDR3 nucleotide sequence: TGTGCCAGCAGCTTAGTAGGGACAGGGACCTACAATGAGCAGTTCTTC.

As DNA, the CDR3 is TGTGCCTGGTATCTCACCGGGGTATCTAACTATGGCTACACCTTC. Residues: CAWYLTGVSNYGYTF. J is TRBJ1-2 and V is TRBV30; unclear D gene. Germline V gene data show CDR1 as GTSNPN and CDR2 as SVGIG (reference sequence). The CDR3 covers 15 residues. The V and J ends lost 5 bases and 0 bases respectively, with 16 bases between them.

The rearrangement links TRBV4-1 to TRBJ1-2; 9 bases fit TRBD1. The junction had 14 bases not matched to a gene; V was cut back by 5 bases and J by 4 bases. Germline-derived CDR1 and CDR2 are MGHRA and YSYEKL. CDR3 length: 17 residues. The CDR3 nucleotides are TGCGCCAGCAGCATACTTCACCGGGACAGGGAACGCTATGGCTACACCTTC. Translated: CASSILHRDRERYGYTF.

This clone appeared once. V gene TRBV27 combines with J gene TRBJ1-2; TRBD1 matches 11 bases. Germline V gene sequence: CDR1 MNHEY, CDR2 SMNVEV (reference sequence). V lost 4 bases to trimming and J lost 8 bases; unmatched junction nucleotides: 9. This CDR3 has 15 amino acids. The CDR3 reads CASSSWTGGAGGYTF. CDR3 nucleotide sequence: TGTGCCAGCAGTTCCTGGACAGGGGGCGCTGGGGGCTACACCTTC.

The gene calls are TRBV30 and TRBJ1-2; 8 bases match TRBD1. The CDR3 covers 12 residues. V shed 5 bases, J shed 4 bases, and the junction held 3 bases outside the gene matches. Germline V gene data show CDR1 as GTSNPN and CDR2 as SVGIG (reference sequence). The CDR3 region has the DNA TGTGCCTGGGCCAGGGGGCCCTATGGCTACACCTTC. Its translation: CAWARGPYGYTF.

This chain joins TRBV2 and TRBJ1-1; 7 positions agree with TRBD1. Per the germline V gene, CDR1 is SNHLY and CDR2 is FYNNEI. This CDR3 has 14 amino acids. Trimming at V came to 6 bases and at J to 3 bases, leaving 7 bases not matched to a gene. CDR3 residues: CASRTGNLDTEAFF. The CDR3 bases are TGTGCCAGCAGGACAGGGAATTTGGACACTGAAGCTTTCTTT.

J is TRBJ1-2 and V is TRBV6-5; maybe TRBD1 (6 bases). V lost 7 bases to trimming and J lost 8 bases, with 8 bases between them. The V gene's germline CDR1 is MNHEY and CDR2 SVGAGI. The CDR3 runs 10 residues. The CDR3 DNA reads as TGTGCCAGCAAGGGGGAAGGCTACACCTTC. Amino acid sequence: CASKGEGYTF.

This clone appeared a single time. The rearrangement joins TRBV6-6 to TRBJ2-7, with a weak D call TRBD2 (6 bases). The germline V gene encodes CDR1 MNHNY and CDR2 SVGAGI (reference sequence). V dropped 5 bases and J dropped 3 bases, with 14 bases sitting between them. The length of the CDR3 is 14 residues. The CDR3, as DNA: TGTGCCAGCAGTGCATCCGGGAGACTCTACGAGCAGTACTTC. Translation gives CASSASGRLYEQYF.

This clone was detected only once. The chain recombines TRBV18 with TRBJ2-5; D is ambiguous. The CDR3 runs to 13 residues. Germline V gene data show CDR1 as KGHSH and CDR2 as LQKENI. V gave up 3 bases and J gave up 2 bases, with 7 bases separating them. In DNA form, the CDR3 reads TGTGCCAGCTCACCGACTGTGCAAGAGACCCAGTACTTC. It is translated as CASSPTVQETQYF.

This sequence joins TRBV7-9 and TRBJ2-1; the match to TRBD2 covers 11 bases. The CDR3 is 15 residues long. V lost 4 bases and J lost 6; bases outside the gene matches: 5. Germline V gene lookup returns CDR1 SEHNR and CDR2 FQNEAQ (reference sequence). The CDR3 loop is CASSSLAGGSNEQFF. CDR3 nucleotides: TGTGCCAGCAGCTCTCTAGCGGGGGGATCCAATGAGCAGTTCTTC.

The chain is built from TRBV14 and TRBJ2-1; D is possibly TRBD2 (5 bases). CDR3 size: 15 residues. V lost 0 bases and J 12 bases, leaving 18 bases between the germline ends. Germline loops: CDR1 SGHDN, CDR2 FVKESK. The CDR3 DNA reads TGTGCCAGCAGCCAAGATGGTAGAGTTTGGACTCGGCAGTTCTTC. Translation: CASSQDGRVWTRQFF.

The chain couples TRBV5-5 to TRBJ2-7, with TRBD1 as a possible D gene (6 bases). This CDR3 spans 13 amino acids. Germline V gene sequence: CDR1 SGHKS, CDR2 YYEKEE (reference sequence). Trimming pared 1 base from V and 2 bases from J, leaving 7 bases between. The CDR3 loop is CASSLRGTYEQYV. CDR3 nucleotides: TGTGCCAGCAGCTTGAGGGGGACCTACGAGCAGTACGTC.

The table lists this clone with a count of one. The chain recombines TRBV18 with TRBJ1-5; D uncertain. Trimming removed 2 bases at V and 0 bases at J, with 8 bases between. The germline V gene has CDR1 KGHSH and CDR2 LQKENI. The CDR3 loop spans 15 amino acids. CDR3 loop: CASSPGKHSNQPQHF. CDR3 in DNA: TGTGCCAGCTCACCAGGCAAACATAGCAATCAGCCCCAGCATTTT.

The V gene is TRBV5-5, the J gene TRBJ1-5; weak D call: TRBD1 (6 bases). Germline V gene lookup returns CDR1 SGHKS and CDR2 YYEKEE (reference sequence). Trimming removed 0 bases from V and 2 bases from J, with 18 bases in between. The CDR3 spans 18 residues. Here the CDR3 reads CASSLDREVPLGNQPQHF. CDR3 in DNA: TGTGCCAGCAGCTTGGACAGGGAAGTCCCTTTAGGCAATCAGCCCCAGCATTTT. The variable domain in full, with the rest retrieved from reference TRBV5-5 and TRBJ1-5, is DAGVTQSPTHLIKTRGQQVTLRCSPISGHKSVSWYQQVLGQGPQFIFQYYEKEERGRGNFPDRFSARQFPNYSSELNVNALLLGDSALYLCASSLDREVPLGNQPQHFGDGTRLSIL.

V is TRBV18 and J is TRBJ1-5, with 7 bases matching TRBD1. CDR3 size: 15 residues. From germline, CDR1 is KGHSH and CDR2 LQKENI. V shed 4 bases and J 2 bases; nucleotides not matched to a gene: 5. CDR3 coding DNA: TGTGCCAGCTCACGGGGACAGTCGGGCAATCAGCCCCAGCATTTT. Translation gives CASSRGQSGNQPQHF.

The rearrangement joins TRBV7-9 to TRBJ1-2, with 8 bases that match TRBD1. The CDR3 consists of 15 residues. The J segment lost 8 bases and the V segment lost 5 bases, leaving 13 bases of the junction unmatched. The germline V gene has CDR1 SEHNR and CDR2 FQNEAQ (reference sequence). The CDR3 DNA reads TGTGCCAGCAGCGCGGTAAAGGCCGGGACAGGAGGCTACACCTTC. Translated, it gives CASSAVKAGTGGYTF.

The sample holds one count of this clone. The chain combines TRBV12-3 or TRBV12-4 with TRBJ1-2, with D uncertain. Trimming cost V 4 bases and J 2 bases, with 5 bases left between them. The CDR3 extends over 12 amino acids. The CDR3 DNA reads as TGTGCCAGCAGTTCGGGGAACTATGGCTACACCTTC. It yields the protein CASSSGNYGYTF.

V is TRBV4-1 and J is TRBJ2-1; weak D call: TRBD1 (6 bases). Germline V gene data show CDR1 as MGHRA and CDR2 as YSYEKL. The CDR3 totals 18 residues. Trimming cost V 0 bases and J 12 bases, with 27 bases left between them. The CDR3 is CASSQEGTGQPRSGGQFF. CDR3 DNA sequence: TGCGCCAGCAGCCAAGAAGGAACCGGACAGCCCCGCAGTGGTGGGCAGTTCTTC.

V usage is TRBV7-6 and J usage is TRBJ2-1; the match to TRBD1 covers 9 bases. V trimming: 2 bases; J trimming: 5 bases; junction bases outside the gene matches: 4. The germline V gene has CDR1 SGHVS and CDR2 FNYEAQ. This CDR3 has 15 residues. The CDR3 here is CASSLLRTGDNEQFF. CDR3 sequence (DNA): TGTGCCAGCAGCTTACTCCGGACAGGGGACAATGAGCAGTTCTTC.

The rearrangement joins TRBV4-1 to TRBJ1-1, with 8 bases aligning to TRBD1. The CDR3 has 18 amino acids. CDR1 and CDR2 (germline): MGHRA, YSYEKL. The V and J ends lost 4 bases and 1 base, in that order; junction bases with no gene match: 14. The CDR3 DNA sequence: TGCGCCAGCAGCCGAACTTCCGGGACAGGCGTCCGGAACACTGAAGCTTTCTTT. Its protein product is CASSRTSGTGVRNTEAFF.

This clone was seen just once. V and J are TRBV7-9 and TRBJ2-5; 9 bases fit TRBD1. J lost 3 bases, V lost 5 bases, and 7 bases had no gene match. The CDR3 spans 15 residues. Germline lookup yields CDR1 SEHNR and CDR2 FQNEAQ (reference sequence). In DNA, the CDR3 is TGTGCCAGCAGCCTCTTACGGACAGGGGAAGAGACCCAGTACTTC. Protein product: CASSLLRTGEETQYF.

A few counts support this clone. This sequence joins TRBV5-1 and TRBJ2-3; 9 bases are shared with TRBD2. Losses at the gene ends were 3 bases for V and 0 bases for J; bases not matched to a gene: 5. The CDR3 runs 16 residues. Per germline, CDR1 SGHRS and CDR2 YFSETQ. CDR3 amino acids: CASSWSGGRSTDTQYF. CDR3 DNA: TGCGCCAGCAGCTGGAGCGGGGGGAGGAGCACAGATACGCAGTATTTT.

The rearrangement joins TRBV5-6 to TRBJ2-2, with TRBD2 identical over 8 bases. CDR1 is SGHDT, CDR2 YYEEEE, per germline. Losses at the gene ends were 0 bases for V and 2 bases for J; bases not matched to a gene: 3. The CDR3 runs 16 residues. CDR3 loop: CASSLAGRANTGELFF. CDR3 in DNA: TGTGCCAGCAGCTTGGCCGGGAGGGCCAACACCGGGGAGCTGTTTTTT.

This clone occurred a few times. The V and J genes are TRBV27 and TRBJ2-2; D might be TRBD1 (6 bases). CDR1 and CDR2 from the germline V gene are MNHEY and SMNVEV (reference sequence). V was trimmed by 6 bases and J by 6 bases, leaving 14 bases between them. This CDR3 is built from 14 residues. DNA of the CDR3: TGTGCCAGCAGACAAGACAGGCCCGCCGGGGAGCTGTTTTTT. Encoded protein: CASRQDRPAGELFF.

The rearrangement links TRBV30 to TRBJ1-2; D uncertain. This CDR3 is 13 amino acids long. V was trimmed by 1 base and J by 8 bases, leaving 14 bases between them. Germline CDR1 reads GTSNPN; CDR2 reads SVGIG (reference sequence). CDR3 bases: TGTGCCTGGAGTGCCGGAGCTATAGGAGGCTACACCTTC. This encodes CAWSAGAIGGYTF.

V and J are TRBV2 and TRBJ1-5, with 10 positions matching TRBD1. The CDR3 loop spans 13 amino acids. Per the germline V gene, CDR1 is SNHLY and CDR2 is FYNNEI. The trim removed 6 bases at V and 6 bases at J, leaving 2 bases unmatched. The CDR3 sequence: CASRTGGSQPQHF. In DNA form, the CDR3 reads TGTGCCAGCAGGACAGGGGGCAGTCAGCCCCAGCATTTT. The entire variable domain, with the rest obtained from reference TRBV2 and TRBJ1-5, is as follows: EPEVTQTPSHQVTQMGQEVILRCVPISNHLYFYWYRQILGQKVEFLVSFYNNEISEKSEIFDDQFSVERPDGSNFTLKIRSTKLEDSAMYFCASRTGGSQPQHFGDGTRLSIL.

V gene TRBV30 combines with J gene TRBJ1-3, with a tentative D call TRBD1 (6 bases). V shed 1 base and J shed 4 bases, with 11 bases lying between them. The CDR3 has 14 amino acids. Germline V CDR1 and CDR2: GTSNPN, SVGIG (reference sequence). This chain's CDR3 is CAWSALGQGNTIYF. CDR3 DNA sequence: TGTGCCTGGAGTGCACTAGGACAGGGAAACACCATATATTTT.

The V and J genes are TRBV13 and TRBJ1-2, with 9 bases fitting TRBD1. The CDR3 runs to 15 residues. The germline CDR1 and CDR2 sequences are PRHDT and FYEKMQ (reference sequence). J was trimmed by 1 base and V by 3 bases; bases with no gene match: 3. This CDR3 reads CASSFRTGVNYGYTF. The CDR3 region has the DNA TGTGCCAGCAGCTTCCGGACAGGGGTTAACTATGGCTACACCTTC.

V usage is TRBV25-1 and J usage is TRBJ1-2, with D hard to call. Trimming took 4 bases from V and 3 from J, leaving 6 bases between them. This CDR3 is 12 amino acids long. Germline CDR1 MGHDK, CDR2 SYGVNS. The CDR3 loop is CASSVGDYGYTF. DNA for the CDR3: TGTGCCAGCAGTGTGGGCGACTATGGCTACACCTTC.

The rearrangement joins TRBV5-4 to TRBJ2-2; a weak D match, TRBD1 (7 bases). This CDR3 spans 15 amino acids. Trimming shortened V by 4 bases and J by 6 bases, and 16 bases separated the two germline ends. In germline, CDR1 is SGHNT, CDR2 YYREEE (reference sequence). The CDR3 loop is CASSPRAGGSGELFF. In DNA, the CDR3 is TGTGCCAGCAGCCCACGGGCAGGGGGGTCCGGGGAGCTGTTTTTT. Together with reference TRBV5-4 and TRBJ2-2, the CDR3 gives the full variable domain: ETGVTQSPTHLIKTRGQQVTLRCSSQSGHNTVSWYQQALGQGPQFIFQYYREEENGRGNFPPRFSGLQFPNYSSELNVNALELDDSALYLCASSPRAGGSGELFFGEGSRLTVL.